The source of this T cell receptor beta chain is a study of T cell responses to AZD1222 COVID-19 vaccine. The ends were cut back, 0 bases at V and 4 bases at J, with 9 bases in the middle. Germline assignment: CDR1 SGHTA and CDR2 FQGNSA. The CDR3 extends over 14 amino acids. Investigators merged groups given second doses at roughly 4 or roughly 12 weeks. The method was immunoSEQ multiplex PCR; TCRdb's version includes in-frame clones alone and lacks a portion of them. Of about 130,000 clones listed, about nine tenths are singletons. The chain recombines TRBV7-2 with TRBJ2-5; D unresolved. The clonotype originates from an adult who received the AZD1222 COVID-19 vaccine. This material consisted of peripheral blood, taken 28 days after the second AZD1222 dose. CDR3 DNA sequence: TGTGCCAGCAGCTTAGCAGGGTCTGGAGAGACCCAGTACTTC. Translation: CASSLAGSGETQYF.